One T cell receptor beta chain is described in this entry. This record comes from a study of blood T cell repertoires in COVID-19. The CDR3 is 16 amino acids. Per germline, CDR1 MGHRA and CDR2 YSYEKL. Trimming left V 4 bases short and J 5 bases short, with 20 bases between. Data came from immunoSEQ multiplex PCR; TCRdb stores just in-frame clones and leaves some out. There are 200,000 to 250,000 clones in the sample; roughly nine tenths occur only once, and around 9.6% lies in the top ten. Sample: peripheral blood. This sequence was found in a woman between 45 and 60 years old with COVID-19, enrolled during active disease. The V call is TRBV4-1, the J call TRBJ1-1, with D possibly being TRBD1 (5 bases). CDR3 loop: CASSPGGGRGRTEAFF. The CDR3 DNA is TGCGCCAGCAGCCCCGGGGGGGGGAGAGGTCGGACTGAAGCTTTCTTT.